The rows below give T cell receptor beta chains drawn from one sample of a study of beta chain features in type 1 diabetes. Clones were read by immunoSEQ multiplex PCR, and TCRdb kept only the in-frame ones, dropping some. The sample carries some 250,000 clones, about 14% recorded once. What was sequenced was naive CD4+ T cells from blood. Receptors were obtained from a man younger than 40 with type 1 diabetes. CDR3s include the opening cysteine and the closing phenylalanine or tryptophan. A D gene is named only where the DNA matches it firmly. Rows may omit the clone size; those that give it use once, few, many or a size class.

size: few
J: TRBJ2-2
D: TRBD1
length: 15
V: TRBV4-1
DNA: TGCGCCAGCAGCCAACCGGGACAGGCCTACCGGGAGCTGTTTTTT
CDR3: CASSQPGQAYRELFF

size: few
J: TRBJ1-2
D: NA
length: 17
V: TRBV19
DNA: TGTGCCAGTAGTCCCCGATCCCGGACAGATCATAACTATGGCTACACCTTC
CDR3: CASSPRSRTDHNYGYTF

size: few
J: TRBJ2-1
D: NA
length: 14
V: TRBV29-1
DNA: TGCAGCGTTGTTTGGGGGCCCCGCTCCAATGAGCAGTTCTTC
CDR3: CSVVWGPRSNEQFF

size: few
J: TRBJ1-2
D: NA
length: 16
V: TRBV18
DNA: TGTGCCAGCTCCCCTAGCGGAGGGCTCCCTAACTATGGCTACACCTTC
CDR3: CASSPSGGLPNYGYTF

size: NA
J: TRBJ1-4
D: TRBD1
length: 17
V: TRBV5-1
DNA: TGCGCCAGCAGCGCGGATTATTCAGGGGGCGTATTGAAAAAACTGTTTTTT
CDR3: CASSADYSGGVLKKLFF

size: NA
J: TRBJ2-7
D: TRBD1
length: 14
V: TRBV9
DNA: TGTGCCAGCAGCGCGACGACAGGGGGGGGCGAGCAGTACTTC
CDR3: CASSATTGGGEQYF

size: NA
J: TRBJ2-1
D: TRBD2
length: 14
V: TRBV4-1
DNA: TGCGCCAGCAGCCAACCCCGAGAGCGGGGTGAGCAGTTCTTC
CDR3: CASSQPRERGEQFF

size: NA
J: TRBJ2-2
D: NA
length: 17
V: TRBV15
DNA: TGTACCACCAGCAGAGGGGCAAGCACGGAGGGCACCGGGGAGCTGTTTTTT
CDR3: CTTSRGASTEGTGELFF

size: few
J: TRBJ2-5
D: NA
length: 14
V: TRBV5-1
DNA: TGCGCCAGCAGCTTGACTAGAGGGCAAGAGACCCAGTACTTC
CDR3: CASSLTRGQETQYF

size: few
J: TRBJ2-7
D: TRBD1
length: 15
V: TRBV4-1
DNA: TGCGCCAGCAGCCAAACTCCGGGACAGGGACAAGAGCAGTACTTC
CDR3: CASSQTPGQGQEQYF

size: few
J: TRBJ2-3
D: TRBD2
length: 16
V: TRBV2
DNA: TGTGCCAGCAAGCTATCGACTAGCGGGGGCACAGATACGCAGTATTTT
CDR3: CASKLSTSGGTDTQYF

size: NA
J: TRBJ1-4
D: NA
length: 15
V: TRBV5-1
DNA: TGCGCCAGCAGCTTGGCGGTCGGGATTAATGAAAAACTGTTTTTT
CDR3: CASSLAVGINEKLFF

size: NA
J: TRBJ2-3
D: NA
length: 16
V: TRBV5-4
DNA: TGTGCCAGCAGCTTGGGGGTCAGGGGTCCCCCAGATACGCAGTATTTT
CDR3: CASSLGVRGPPDTQYF

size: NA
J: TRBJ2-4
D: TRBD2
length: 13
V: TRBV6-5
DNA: TGTGCCAGCACCCCACCGGGGGGGAACATTCAGTACTTC
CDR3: CASTPPGGNIQYF

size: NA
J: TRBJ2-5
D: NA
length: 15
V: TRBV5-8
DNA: TGTGCCAGCAGCTTGGGGACAGATCTTCAAGAGACCCAGTACTTC
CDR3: CASSLGTDLQETQYF

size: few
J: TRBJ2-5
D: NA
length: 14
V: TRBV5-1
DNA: TGCGCCAGCAGCTTGATGACGGGGGAAGAGACCCAGTACTTC
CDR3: CASSLMTGEETQYF

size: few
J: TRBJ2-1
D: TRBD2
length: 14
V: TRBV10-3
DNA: TGTGCCATCAGTGAAGGGACTAGCGGCAATGAGCAGTTCTTC
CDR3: CAISEGTSGNEQFF

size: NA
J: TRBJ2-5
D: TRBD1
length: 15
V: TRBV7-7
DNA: TGTGCCAGCAGCTTACAGGGCAGGGGGATAGAGACCCAGTACTTC
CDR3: CASSLQGRGIETQYF

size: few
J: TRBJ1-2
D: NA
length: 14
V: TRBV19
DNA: TGTGCCAGTAGCTCTGGTACAGGGAGAGGTGGCTACACCTTC
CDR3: CASSSGTGRGGYTF

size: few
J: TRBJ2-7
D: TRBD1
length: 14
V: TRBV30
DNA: TGTGCCCAGGAAAAGGGGGCGCCGGGCTACGAGCAGTACTTC
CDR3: CAQEKGAPGYEQYF

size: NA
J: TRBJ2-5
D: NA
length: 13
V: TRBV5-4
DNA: TGTGCCAGCAGCTCGACAGGATCGGAGACCCAGTACTTC
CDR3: CASSSTGSETQYF

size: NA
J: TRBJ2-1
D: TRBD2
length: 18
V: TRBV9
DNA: TGTGCCAGCAGCGTAGAATCCTTGATAGCGGGTCCCTACAATGAGCAGTTCTTC
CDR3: CASSVESLIAGPYNEQFF

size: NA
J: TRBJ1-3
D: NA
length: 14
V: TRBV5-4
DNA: TGTGCCAGCAGCTTGGGGAGCTCTGGAAACACCATATATTTT
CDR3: CASSLGSSGNTIYF

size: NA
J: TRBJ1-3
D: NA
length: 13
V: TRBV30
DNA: TGTGCCTGGAGTGTTCGGGGTGGGAACACCATATATTTT
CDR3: CAWSVRGGNTIYF

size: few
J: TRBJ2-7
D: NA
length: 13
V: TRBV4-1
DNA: TGCGCCAGCAGCCAAGCCCACTATAGCGAGCAGTACTTC
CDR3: CASSQAHYSEQYF

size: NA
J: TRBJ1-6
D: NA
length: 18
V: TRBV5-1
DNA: TGCGCCAGCAGCCGCTTCGAGGGCCTGAGCTCCTATAATTCACCCCTCCACTTT
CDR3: CASSRFEGLSSYNSPLHF

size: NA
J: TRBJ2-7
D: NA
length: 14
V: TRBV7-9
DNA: TGTGCCAGCAGCTTATACGGGGGTACCTACGAGCAGTACTTC
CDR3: CASSLYGGTYEQYF

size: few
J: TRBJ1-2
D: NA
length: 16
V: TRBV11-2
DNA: TGTGCCAGCAGCTTAGTGGGAGGGCCTACTAACTATGGCTACACCTTC
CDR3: CASSLVGGPTNYGYTF

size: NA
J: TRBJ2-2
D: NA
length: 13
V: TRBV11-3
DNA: TGTGCCAGCAGCTTTGAGGTCCCCGGGGAGCTGTTTTTT
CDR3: CASSFEVPGELFF

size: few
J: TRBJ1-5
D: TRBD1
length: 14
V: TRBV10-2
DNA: TGCGCCAGCAGGACGACAGGGGGCGGTCAGCCCCAGCATTTT
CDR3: CASRTTGGGQPQHF

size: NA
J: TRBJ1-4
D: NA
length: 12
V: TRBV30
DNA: TGTGCCTGGAGTGGGGCCTCTGAAAAACTGTTTTTT
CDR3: CAWSGASEKLFF

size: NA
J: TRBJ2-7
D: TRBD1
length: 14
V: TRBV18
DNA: TGTGCCAGCTCACCTCAGGGACAGGGCTACGAGCAGTACTTC
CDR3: CASSPQGQGYEQYF

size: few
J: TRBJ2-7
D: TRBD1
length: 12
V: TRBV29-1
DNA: TGCAGCGTTGGGGACAGGGGGTACGAGCAGTACTTC
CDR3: CSVGDRGYEQYF

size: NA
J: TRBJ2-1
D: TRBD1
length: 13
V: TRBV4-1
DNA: TGCGCCAGCAGCCGACAGGGTAGAAATGAGCAGTTCTTC
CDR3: CASSRQGRNEQFF

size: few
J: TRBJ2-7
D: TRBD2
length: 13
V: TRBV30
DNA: TGTGCCTGGAGACAAGCGGGAGGTGTCGAGCAGTACTTC
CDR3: CAWRQAGGVEQYF

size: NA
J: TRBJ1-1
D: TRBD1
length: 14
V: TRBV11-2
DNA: TGTGCCAGCAGCTTAGTGCGGGCTCGGGACAGGGCTTTCTTT
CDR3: CASSLVRARDRAFF

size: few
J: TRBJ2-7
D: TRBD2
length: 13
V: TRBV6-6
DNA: TGTGCCAGCAGTCGGGGACTAGCGAACGAGCAGTACTTC
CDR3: CASSRGLANEQYF

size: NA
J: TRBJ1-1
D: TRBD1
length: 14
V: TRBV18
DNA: TGTGCCAGCTCATTGGCAGGGGGCGACACTGAAGCTTTCTTT
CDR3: CASSLAGGDTEAFF

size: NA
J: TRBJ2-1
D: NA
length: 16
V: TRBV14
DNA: TGTGCCAGCAGCCAAGGGGCACAGGCTCCCTACAATGAGCAGTTCTTC
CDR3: CASSQGAQAPYNEQFF

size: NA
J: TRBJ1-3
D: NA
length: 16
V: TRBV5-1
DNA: TGCGCCAGCAGCCTAGGACTCCTGAGCTCTGGAAACACCATATATTTT
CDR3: CASSLGLLSSGNTIYF

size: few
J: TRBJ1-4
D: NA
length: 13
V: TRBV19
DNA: TGTGCCAGGACCGCGGAGGCTAATGAAAAACTGTTTTTT
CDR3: CARTAEANEKLFF

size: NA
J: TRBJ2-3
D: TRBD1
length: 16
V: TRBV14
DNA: TGTGCCAGCAGCCGACACAGGGGACCTAGCACAGATACGCAGTATTTT
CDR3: CASSRHRGPSTDTQYF

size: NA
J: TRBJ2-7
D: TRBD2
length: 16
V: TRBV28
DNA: TGTGCCAGCAGTACGCCCGGGCTAGCGGAGGCCTACGAGCAGTACTTC
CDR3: CASSTPGLAEAYEQYF

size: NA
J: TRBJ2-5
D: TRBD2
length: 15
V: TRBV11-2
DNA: TGTGCCAGCCGCTCAGCGGGGGGGCCTCGGGAGACCCAGTACTTC
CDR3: CASRSAGGPRETQYF

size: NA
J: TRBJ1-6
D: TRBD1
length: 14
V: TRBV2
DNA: TGTGCCAGCAGTCCGACAGGGCTCAATTCACCCCTCCACTTT
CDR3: CASSPTGLNSPLHF

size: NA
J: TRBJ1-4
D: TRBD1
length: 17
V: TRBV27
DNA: TGTGCCAGCAGTTTGGTAGGGGGCGGCTCAACTAATGAAAAACTGTTTTTT
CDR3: CASSLVGGGSTNEKLFF

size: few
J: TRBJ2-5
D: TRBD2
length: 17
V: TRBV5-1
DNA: TGCGCCAGCAGCATCACCGGGACTAGCGGGGTAGGGGAGACCCAGTACTTC
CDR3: CASSITGTSGVGETQYF

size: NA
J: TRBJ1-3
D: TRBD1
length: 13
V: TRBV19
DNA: TGTGCCAGTGCAGGGGGAAATGGAAACACCATATATTTT
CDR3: CASAGGNGNTIYF

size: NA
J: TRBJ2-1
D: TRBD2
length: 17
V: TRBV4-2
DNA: TGTGCCAGCAACCAAGTAGGGGGGACTAGCGGGAGGGGTGAGCAGTTCTTC
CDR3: CASNQVGGTSGRGEQFF

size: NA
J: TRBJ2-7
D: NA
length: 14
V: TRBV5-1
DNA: TGCGCCAGCATTCGGGGCCCAGGGGCCGACGAGCAGTACTTC
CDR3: CASIRGPGADEQYF

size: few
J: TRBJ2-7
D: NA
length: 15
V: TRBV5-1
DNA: TGCGCCAGCAGCTTGGGAGGGTCTCAGTCCTACGAGCAGTACTTC
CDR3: CASSLGGSQSYEQYF

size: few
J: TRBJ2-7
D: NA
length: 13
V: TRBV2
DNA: TGTGCCAGCAGTGTTGGACATCTTGGCGAGCAGTACTTC
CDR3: CASSVGHLGEQYF

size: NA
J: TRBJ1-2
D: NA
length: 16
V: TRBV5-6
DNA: TGTGCCAGCAGCTTGTCCCCGACAGCGAATTACTATGGCTACACCTTC
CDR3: CASSLSPTANYYGYTF

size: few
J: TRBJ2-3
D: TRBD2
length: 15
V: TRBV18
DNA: TGTGCCAGCTCACCACCACTAGCGGGGGACGATACGCAGTATTTT
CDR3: CASSPPLAGDDTQYF

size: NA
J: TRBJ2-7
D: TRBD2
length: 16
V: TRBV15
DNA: TGTGCCACCAGCAGAGATCAGCTAGCGGGGGCGTACGAGCAGTACTTC
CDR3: CATSRDQLAGAYEQYF